This TCR beta chain is drawn from a study of T-cell memory formation after mild COVID-19. Study observations and caveats: Clonal second-wave expansions that peaked on day 37 had unconfirmed SARS-CoV-2 specificity. A balance of CD4 and CD8 characterized clones contracting day 15 to 85, whereas later expanders leaned CD4+.

Trimming removed 2 bases from V and 4 bases from J; junction bases left unmatched: 3. CDR3 length: 15 amino acids. TCRdb redid the calling of the 5' RACE reads with MiXCR, one entry per CDR3 protein. The sample yields about 270,000 distinct CDR3 sequences, less than 20% seen once. At least ten counts were recorded for this clonotype. Its target is unknown. Sequencing input: PBMCs or a T cell subset sorted from them (not recorded which). This receptor was obtained from an adult woman who had mild COVID-19 (a few samples of this study predate the infection). Cell type and time point are not known. The chain is built from TRBV12-3 or TRBV12-4 and TRBJ2-2; 8 bases align to TRBD2. CDR3 DNA: TGTGCCAGCAGTTTACAAGCGGGAGTCACCGGGGAGCTGTTTTTT. Translating gives CASSLQAGVTGELFF.